One and the same sample provided the 21 T cell receptor beta chains below, sequenced in a study of blood T cells in healthy people across ages. Together with a sample-barcoded 5' primer, a J-beta primer mix was included in a second PCR lasting about 6 to 11 cycles. Using its own MiXCR run on the 5' RACE reads, TCRdb lists one record per CDR3 protein. The sample contains about 800,000 distinct CDR3 sequences, 55% to 70% of which appear only once. The specimen was blood. The receptor set was obtained from a man under 40 in good health.

The chain employs TRBV20-1 and TRBJ2-3; no clear D gene. Deletions cut 2 bases from V and 3 bases from J, with 3 bases between. This CDR3 spans 11 amino acids. CDR1 is DFQATT, CDR2 SNEGSKA, per germline (reference sequence). CDR3 loop: CSARMTDTQYF. The CDR3 DNA is TGCAGTGCTAGAATGACAGATACGCAGTATTTT.

The gene calls are TRBV12-3 or TRBV12-4 and TRBJ2-5; D gene unclear. CDR3 size: 12 residues. V was cut by 7 bases and J by 11 bases, with 17 bases left in between. The CDR3 nucleotides are TGTGCCAGCAAAGACGGTGGCAATGAGCAGTACTTC. Amino acids: CASKDGGNEQYF.

This clonotype has more than one count but fewer than ten. This may come from a read error, since a much larger clone is one base off. The rearrangement joins TRBV7-2 to TRBJ2-7, with a tentative D call TRBD2 (6 bases). The germline V gene encodes CDR1 SGHTA and CDR2 FQGNSA. The CDR3 extends over 14 amino acids. The V end was cut by 5 bases, the J end by 7 bases, with 18 bases between. The CDR3 here is CASSASVAYNEQYF. CDR3 sequence (DNA): TGTGCCAGCAGCGCTAGCGTGGCGTACAATGAGCAGTACTTC.

This chain links TRBV4-3 with TRBJ2-1, with D perhaps matching TRBD2 (7 bases). Per the germline V gene, CDR1 is LGHNA and CDR2 is YSLEER. Trimming took off 1 base at V and 3 bases at J, with 16 bases between the two ends. The CDR3 has 17 amino acids. CDR3 bases: TGCGCCAGCAGCCAAGGGCTAGCAGGGGACTACTACAATGAGCAGTTCTTC. As protein: CASSQGLAGDYYNEQFF.

V usage is TRBV6-2 or TRBV6-3 and J usage is TRBJ2-7, with TRBD2 matching over 12 bases. Per the germline V gene, CDR1 is MNHEY and CDR2 is SVGEGT. V shed 4 bases, J shed 0 bases, and the junction held 7 bases outside the gene matches. This CDR3 comprises 17 residues. The CDR3 bases are TGTGCCAGCAGTTCAACTAGCGGGAGGCTTTCCTCCTACGAGCAGTACTTC. It yields the protein CASSSTSGRLSSYEQYF.

The V call is TRBV4-3, the J call TRBJ2-1; tentative D call: TRBD2 (5 bases). Germline V CDR1 and CDR2: LGHNA, YSLEER. The germline V and J ends were trimmed by 4 bases and 10 bases, with 17 bases remaining between them. This CDR3 comprises 14 residues. For the CDR3, the DNA is TGCGCCAGCAGCCCCGTAGAGGGTTTGGGCGAGCAGTTCTTC. Translated, it gives CASSPVEGLGEQFF.

The V gene is TRBV25-1, the J gene TRBJ1-1; TRBD1 aligns across 8 bases. The germline V gene encodes CDR1 MGHDK and CDR2 SYGVNS. The CDR3 length is 13 residues. The junction had 3 bases not matched to a gene; V was cut back by 8 bases and J by 1 base. The CDR3 nucleotides are TGTGCCAGCTATGGACAGGGGAACACTGAAGCTTTCTTT. It is translated as CASYGQGNTEAFF.

This clonotype showed up just a few times. The J gene is TRBJ2-7, the V gene TRBV5-1; 9 bases are shared with TRBD1. V shed 4 bases, J shed 6 bases, and the junction held 8 bases outside the gene matches. Germline assignment: CDR1 SGHRS and CDR2 YFSETQ. The CDR3 is 14 amino acids. CDR3 residues: CASSKGTGQREQYF. CDR3 bases: TGCGCCAGCAGCAAAGGGACAGGGCAGCGCGAGCAGTACTTC.

This clonotype has a handful of counts. V is TRBV10-3 and J is TRBJ2-7, with 16 bases lining up with TRBD2. CDR1 and CDR2 (germline): ENHRY, SYGVKD. The CDR3 extends over 17 amino acids. Unmatched junction bases numbered 8, after V lost 6 bases and J lost 3 bases. The CDR3 DNA reads TGTGCCATCAGCGCGGGACTAGCGGGAGGGACGGACTACGAGCAGTACTTC. It is translated as CAISAGLAGGTDYEQYF.

This clonotype was seen only a few times. The chain links TRBV20-1 to TRBJ2-7, with 7 bases lining up with TRBD2. The CDR3 runs to 10 residues. Germline CDR1 reads DFQATT; CDR2 reads SNEGSKA (reference sequence). V trimming: 3 bases; J trimming: 7 bases; junction bases outside the gene matches: 0. CDR3 protein: CSARGGEQYF. CDR3 DNA sequence: TGCAGTGCTAGGGGAGGGGAGCAGTACTTC.

V usage is TRBV12-3 or TRBV12-4 and J usage is TRBJ2-1, with 11 bases identical to TRBD1. The CDR3 spans 15 residues. The trim removed 3 bases at V and 13 bases at J, leaving 11 bases unmatched. Here the CDR3 reads CASSFLDRGLETQFF. The DNA of the CDR3 is TGTGCCAGCAGTTTTTTGGACAGGGGGCTTGAGACCCAGTTCTTC.

This clonotype was seen just once. This CDR3 reads CSARDPERMETQYF. In DNA, the CDR3 is TGCAGTGCTAGAGATCCGGAGAGGATGGAGACCCAGTACTTC. The chain employs TRBV20-1 and TRBJ2-4; D unclear. The J call may be mistaken, given a closer DNA end match to TRBJ2-5. The CDR3 contains 14 residues. The germline V gene encodes CDR1 DFQATT and CDR2 SNEGSKA (reference sequence).

The chain joins TRBV7-2 to TRBJ2-7; unclear D gene. Germline V gene data show CDR1 as SGHTA and CDR2 as FQGNSA. The CDR3 contains 12 residues. V lost 5 bases to trimming and J lost 6 bases, with 11 bases between them. Here the CDR3 reads CASSPARLEQYF. The CDR3 nucleotides read TGTGCCAGCAGCCCCGCCAGGCTCGAGCAGTACTTC.

The chain recombines TRBV3-1 with TRBJ1-4, with unresolved D. Germline-derived CDR1 and CDR2 are LGHDT and YNNKEL (reference sequence). Trimming removed 0 bases at V and 7 bases at J, with 6 bases between. This CDR3 spans 13 amino acids. DNA of the CDR3: TGTGCCAGCAGCCAAGATGTTCGTGAAAAACTGTTTTTT. Translated, it gives CASSQDVREKLFF.

A single count supports this clonotype. V usage is TRBV12-3 or TRBV12-4 and J usage is TRBJ2-3; no firm D call. Trimming stripped 10 bases from V and 5 bases from J, with 16 bases between. CDR3 size: 13 residues. Here the CDR3 reads CATAHGYGDTQYF. As DNA, the CDR3 is TGTGCCACCGCCCACGGATACGGAGATACGCAGTATTTT.

This chain joins TRBV11-2 and TRBJ2-1; D remains unclear. From germline, CDR1 is SGHAT and CDR2 FQNNGV. This CDR3 is 14 amino acids long. Deletions cut 5 bases from V and 4 bases from J, with 12 bases between. Here the CDR3 reads CASSPGERYNEQFF. The CDR3 DNA follows: TGTGCCAGCAGCCCAGGAGAGAGGTACAATGAGCAGTTCTTC.

The rearrangement joins TRBV12-3 or TRBV12-4 to TRBJ2-7; the D call may be TRBD1 or TRBD2 (5 bases each). V dropped 6 bases and J dropped 2 bases, with 17 bases sitting between them. The CDR3 spans 15 residues. This chain's CDR3 is CASSSPGVGAYEQYF. In DNA, the CDR3 is TGTGCCAGCAGCTCGCCCGGGGTAGGGGCCTACGAGCAGTACTTC.

This clonotype has just a few counts. The rearrangement joins TRBV29-1 to TRBJ2-4, with a possible D match to TRBD1 (6 bases). This CDR3 region has 12 residues. Between the trimmed V and J ends, which lost 0 bases and 9 bases, there was a span of 9 bases. The germline CDR1 and CDR2 sequences are SQVTM and ANQGSEA. The CDR3 loop reads CSVEDGGGIQYF. The DNA for the CDR3 is TGCAGCGTTGAAGATGGGGGCGGCATTCAGTACTTC.

The chain combines TRBV2 with TRBJ1-1; tentative D call: TRBD1 (6 bases). V was shortened by 10 bases and J by 1 base, with 13 bases between the two germline ends. Germline V gene sequence: CDR1 SNHLY, CDR2 FYNNEI. This CDR3 is built from 13 residues. DNA of the CDR3: TGTGCCACCGACGACAGGCGGAACACTGAAGCTTTCTTT. Its protein is CATDDRRNTEAFF.

This clonotype was counted a few times. V and J are TRBV29-1 and TRBJ2-5; the match to TRBD2 covers 8 bases. Unmatched junction bases numbered 6, after V lost 7 bases and J lost 11 bases. CDR3 length: 10 residues. The germline CDR1 and CDR2 sequences are SQVTM and ANQGSEA. The CDR3 bases are TGCAGCGGGCTAGCGGGTGAGCAGTACTTC. Protein product: CSGLAGEQYF.

Concerning this clonotype: The junction departs from the called germline gene at one end, perhaps through a read error. The chain links TRBV29-1 to TRBJ2-1, with D unresolved. From germline, CDR1 is SQVTM and CDR2 ANQGSEA. The CDR3 is 13 residues long. CDR3 DNA: TGCTGCGTCCGAGTTTTTGCGTATCCTGAGCAGTTCTTC. This encodes CCVRVFAYPEQFF.